The entry below gives a single T cell receptor beta chain sequence along with its context. The CDR3 has 13 amino acids. V was pared by 8 bases and J by 5 bases, with 16 bases between. CDR1 and CDR2 from the germline V gene are LGHDT and YNNKEL (reference sequence). This sample was taken from a study of T cell responses to AZD1222 COVID-19 vaccine. Study context: Pooling of second doses given at about 4 or about 12 weeks was done.

This table comes from immunoSEQ multiplex PCR, and its TCRdb copy is limited to in-frame clones, with some not included. The sample carries some 130,000 clones, roughly 84% recorded once. This TCR was sampled from an adult in good health. This specimen was peripheral blood, taken on day 0 of AZD1222 vaccination. The rearrangement uses TRBV3-1 (or the pseudogene TRBV3-2) and TRBJ2-7; tentatively, D is TRBD1 (6 bases). The CDR3 DNA reads as TGTGCCAGCGGCTCGTGGGGGCGGGACGAGCAGTACTTC. As protein: CASGSWGRDEQYF.